A single sample gave rise to the 29 T cell receptor beta chains below, sequenced in a study of CD8+ T cells in alopecia areata. The authors extracted RNA and reverse transcribed it into cDNA as the sequencing template. Libraries were prepared by immunoSEQ multiplex PCR; TCRdb keeps only in-frame clonotypes and omits some of them. The top ten clones hold 4.5% to 6% of a sample with roughly 200,000 clones, roughly 50% of them seen once. Sequencing was carried out using CD8+ T cells sorted from blood. The receptors derive from a human donor in good health.

CDR3 loop: CASREGYEQYF. The CDR3 nucleotides read TGTGCCAGCAGGGAGGGATACGAGCAGTACTTC. The V and J genes are TRBV2 and TRBJ2-7, with a weak D call TRBD2 (6 bases). V shed 6 bases and J shed 4 bases, with 7 bases lying between them. The germline V gene encodes CDR1 SNHLY and CDR2 FYNNEI. The CDR3 runs to 11 residues.

This rearrangement joins TRBV2 to TRBJ2-5; weak D call: TRBD2 (7 bases). CDR3 length equals 17 residues. Germline CDR1 is SNHLY and CDR2 is FYNNEI. V shed 3 bases and J shed 0 bases, with 17 bases lying between them. CDR3 in DNA: TGTGCCAGCAGTGAGAGGCGGGGGCGACCTCACCAAGAGACCCAGTACTTC. Protein product: CASSERRGRPHQETQYF.

The rearrangement joins TRBV29-1 to TRBJ2-3; either TRBD1 or TRBD2 may fit D (5 bases each). The CDR3 is 13 residues long. Germline CDR1 and CDR2: SQVTM and ANQGSEA. The V end lost 4 bases, the J end lost 2 bases, and 10 bases lay between the germline ends. CDR3 loop: CSVVDGATDTQYF. CDR3 DNA: TGCAGCGTTGTTGACGGGGCCACAGATACGCAGTATTTT.

The V and J genes are TRBV2 and TRBJ2-5; D tentatively fits TRBD1 or TRBD2 (7 bases each). V gave up 5 bases and J gave up 5 bases, with 15 bases separating them. The CDR3 has 14 amino acids. The germline CDR1 and CDR2 sequences are SNHLY and FYNNEI. This CDR3 reads CASSRQGSGETQYF. In DNA form, the CDR3 reads TGTGCCAGCAGTCGACAGGGTAGCGGGGAGACCCAGTACTTC.

This chain connects TRBV9 to TRBJ2-2; D perhaps matches TRBD1 (6 bases). The germline V gene encodes CDR1 SGDLS and CDR2 YYNGEE. This CDR3 region has 15 residues. The germline V and J ends were trimmed by 6 bases and 5 bases, with 17 bases remaining between them. This CDR3 reads CASNPGTGITGELFF. For the CDR3, the DNA is TGTGCCAGCAACCCCGGTACAGGGATTACCGGGGAGCTGTTTTTT.

This chain uses TRBV7-8 with TRBJ2-3; D not certain. V lost 4 bases to trimming and J lost 2 bases, with 7 bases between them. The length of the CDR3 is 13 residues. Germline-derived CDR1 and CDR2 are SGHVS and FQNEAQ. CDR3 amino acids: CASSSKATDTQYF. In DNA form, the CDR3 reads TGTGCCAGCAGCTCGAAGGCCACAGATACGCAGTATTTT.

CDR3 protein: CASSAILREGYTF. In DNA, the CDR3 is TGTGCCAGCAGTGCAATCCTGCGGGAAGGCTACACCTTC. J is TRBJ1-2 and V is TRBV2; the D is unclear. The CDR3 runs to 13 residues. CDR1 is SNHLY, CDR2 FYNNEI, per germline. Trimming pared 4 bases from V and 8 bases from J, leaving 14 bases between.

The rearrangement uses TRBV7-9 and TRBJ2-1, with TRBD2 as a possible D gene (6 bases). Deletions cut 2 bases from V and 3 bases from J, with 14 bases between. Germline V gives CDR1 SEHNR, CDR2 FQNEAQ (reference sequence). This CDR3 comprises 16 residues. CDR3 sequence: CASSLLAGRNYNEQFF. The CDR3 DNA reads TGTGCCAGCAGCTTACTCGCGGGGAGAAACTACAATGAGCAGTTCTTC.

The chain couples TRBV9 to TRBJ2-7; 10 bases fit TRBD1. The germline V gene has CDR1 SGDLS and CDR2 YYNGEE. This CDR3 region has 15 residues. J was trimmed by 6 bases and V by 0 bases; bases with no gene match: 6. CDR3 bases: TGTGCCAGCAGCGTAGGACAGGGGGCTCGAGTCGAGCAGTACTTC. This translates into CASSVGQGARVEQYF.

This clone came up a few times. The genes are TRBV6-6 and TRBJ1-1; D might be TRBD1 (5 bases). The CDR3 length is 11 residues. Trimming removed 8 bases at V and 3 bases at J, with 7 bases between. Per the germline V gene, CDR1 is MNHNY and CDR2 is SVGAGI (reference sequence). The CDR3 loop is CASRDYTEAFF. The CDR3 DNA follows: TGTGCCAGCCGGGACTACACTGAAGCTTTCTTT.

The chain employs TRBV29-1 and TRBJ2-7; D is perhaps TRBD2 (6 bases). Germline lookup yields CDR1 SQVTM and CDR2 ANQGSEA. The CDR3 sequence is 11 residues long. Deletions cut 6 bases from V and 5 bases from J, with 11 bases between. In DNA, the CDR3 is TGCAGCGTACGGACTATCCACGAGCAGTACTTC. Its translation: CSVRTIHEQYF.

This clone is a singleton in its sample. V is TRBV4-2 and J is TRBJ1-1; D ambiguous. Germline-derived CDR1 and CDR2 are LGHNA and YNFKEQ. The CDR3 covers 12 residues. V lost 6 bases to trimming and J lost 5 bases, with 10 bases between them. The CDR3 here is CASSPTGTEAFF. CDR3 DNA: TGTGCCAGCAGTCCTACGGGAACTGAAGCTTTCTTT.

This chain joins TRBV20-1 and TRBJ1-2; D gene ambiguous. Trimming shortened V by 5 bases and J by 4 bases, and 8 bases separated the two germline ends. CDR1 is DFQATT and CDR2 is SNEGSKA in the germline V gene (reference sequence). The length of the CDR3 is 11 residues. CDR3 sequence reads: CSAQDVYGYTF. The CDR3 DNA is TGCAGTGCTCAGGACGTCTATGGCTACACCTTC.

The chain is built from TRBV4-1 and TRBJ1-4; 7 nucleotides line up with TRBD1. There are 17 residues in the CDR3. V lost 4 bases and J lost 7; bases outside the gene matches: 15. The germline V gene encodes CDR1 MGHRA and CDR2 YSYEKL. The CDR3 DNA sequence: TGCGCCAGCAGCCGACGGGGACAGAGGGAGATAGCTGAAAAACTGTTTTTT. Its translation: CASSRRGQREIAEKLFF.

The genes are TRBV5-6 and TRBJ2-3; a possible D gene is TRBD1 (7 bases). Trimming removed 0 bases at V and 7 bases at J, with 12 bases between. This CDR3 is 14 amino acids long. Per germline, CDR1 SGHDT and CDR2 YYEEEE. The chain's CDR3 is CASSLARGVNTQYF. CDR3 bases: TGTGCCAGCAGCTTGGCCAGGGGGGTAAATACGCAGTATTTT. Complete variable domain (other parts from reference TRBV5-6 and TRBJ2-3): DAGVTQSPTHLIKTRGQQVTLRCSPKSGHDTVSWYQQALGQGPQFIFQYYEEEERQRGNFPDRFSGHQFPNYSSELNVNALLLGDSALYLCASSLARGVNTQYFGPGTRLTVL.

This chain uses TRBV23-1 with TRBJ2-5, with D uncertain. TRBV23-1 is marked as an open reading frame, function uncertain. The V and J ends lost 8 bases and 4 bases respectively, with 20 bases between them. The length of the CDR3 is 15 residues. The CDR3 bases are TGCGCCAGCCGGCGCGCCGGCCCAATACGAGAGACCCAGTACTTC. Translation gives CASRRAGPIRETQYF.

The chain combines TRBV7-9 with TRBJ1-2; D gene uncertain. Germline values: CDR1 SEHNR, CDR2 FQNEAQ (reference sequence). The CDR3 length is 16 residues. V was shortened by 0 bases and J by 5 bases, with 16 bases between the two germline ends. CDR3 in DNA: TGTGCCAGCAGCTTAGCGGATAACTTCGGAGGGTATGGCTACACCTTC. It encodes CASSLADNFGGYGYTF.

The rearrangement uses TRBV13 and TRBJ2-7; a possible D gene is TRBD2 (5 bases). The CDR3 loop spans 13 amino acids. CDR1 is PRHDT and CDR2 is FYEKMQ in the germline V gene (reference sequence). V was pared by 5 bases and J by 5 bases, with 13 bases between. CDR3 nucleotides: TGTGCCAGCAGCGCCTACACGGGGAACGAGCAGTACTTC. It is translated as CASSAYTGNEQYF.

The chain couples TRBV29-1 to TRBJ1-5, with 10 bases fitting TRBD1. Germline CDR1 SQVTM, CDR2 ANQGSEA. V lost 6 bases to trimming and J lost 6 bases; unmatched junction nucleotides: 2. The CDR3 has 12 residues. The CDR3 here is CSVDRGGQPQHF. Written as DNA, the CDR3 is TGCAGCGTGGACAGGGGGGGTCAGCCCCAGCATTTT.

This clone was observed a single time. V gene TRBV7-9 combines with J gene TRBJ1-1; tentative D call: TRBD1 (6 bases). V was shortened by 2 bases and J by 4 bases, with 8 bases between the two germline ends. CDR3 length: 13 residues. Germline lookup yields CDR1 SEHNR and CDR2 FQNEAQ (reference sequence). The CDR3 bases are TGTGCCAGCAGCTTAAAGGGGGGCACTGAAGCTTTCTTT. Protein: CASSLKGGTEAFF. The full variable domain, completed using reference TRBV7-9 and TRBJ1-1, is DTGVSQNPRHKITKRGQNVTFRCDPISEHNRLYWYRQTLGQGPEFLTYFQNEAQLEKSRLLSDRFSAERPKGSFSTLEIQRTEQGDSAMYLCASSLKGGTEAFFGQGTRLTVV.

This rearrangement joins TRBV29-1 to TRBJ1-2, with 9 bases identical to TRBD1. Germline-derived CDR1 and CDR2 are SQVTM and ANQGSEA. J was trimmed by 2 bases and V by 5 bases; bases with no gene match: 3. The CDR3 is 13 amino acids. The CDR3 sequence: CSVTGGENYGYTF. CDR3 DNA: TGCAGCGTTACAGGGGGCGAAAACTATGGCTACACCTTC. Full variable domain (rest looked up from reference TRBV29-1 and TRBJ1-2): SAVISQKPSRDICQRGTSLTIQCQVDSQVTMMFWYRQQPGQSLTLIATANQGSEATYESGFVIDKFPISRPNLTFSTLTVSNMSPEDSSIYLCSVTGGENYGYTFGSGTRLTVV.

The chain links TRBV13 to TRBJ1-5; no clear D. V gave up 5 bases and J gave up 7 bases, with 12 bases separating them. CDR1 and CDR2 (germline): PRHDT, FYEKMQ (reference sequence). CDR3 length: 13 amino acids. CDR3 coding DNA: TGTGCCAGCAGCCCACGGGGTGGCCAGCCCCAGCATTTT. It specifies CASSPRGGQPQHF.

In its sample, this clone was seen a few times. The chain has TRBV7-9 and TRBJ1-1; no firm D call. The V and J ends lost 4 bases and 2 bases respectively, with 5 bases between them. This CDR3 spans 12 amino acids. From germline, CDR1 is SEHNR and CDR2 FQNEAQ (reference sequence). The CDR3 DNA reads TGTGCCAGCAGCTACGGAAACACTGAAGCTTTCTTT. Amino acids: CASSYGNTEAFF. Full variable domain (remainder filled in from reference TRBV7-9 and TRBJ1-1): DTGVSQNPRHKITKRGQNVTFRCDPISEHNRLYWYRQTLGQGPEFLTYFQNEAQLEKSRLLSDRFSAERPKGSFSTLEIQRTEQGDSAMYLCASSYGNTEAFFGQGTRLTVV.

This chain connects TRBV27 to TRBJ1-1; D possibly corresponds to TRBD1 (5 bases). Trimming took off 5 bases at V and 3 bases at J, with 13 bases between the two ends. Germline V CDR1 and CDR2: MNHEY, SMNVEV (reference sequence). This CDR3 has 14 amino acids. In DNA form, the CDR3 reads TGTGCCAGCAGTGCAGGGTTTCGGGACACTGAAGCTTTCTTT. Its translation is CASSAGFRDTEAFF.

The sample holds a few counts of this clone. This chain connects TRBV12-5 to TRBJ1-1, with D uncertain. Germline loops: CDR1 LGHNT, CDR2 FRNRAP. V shed 6 bases and J shed 3 bases, with 8 bases lying between them. CDR3 length: 12 amino acids. The CDR3 is CASGWGYTEAFF. DNA for the CDR3: TGTGCTAGTGGGTGGGGATACACTGAAGCTTTCTTT.

This clone has only a few counts. The rearrangement joins TRBV13 to TRBJ1-1, with D uncertain. Germline CDR1 is PRHDT and CDR2 is FYEKMQ (reference sequence). The CDR3 has 14 residues. With 5 bases removed from V and 0 bases from J, the gap between germline ends came to 10 bases. DNA of the CDR3: TGTGCCAGCAGCGCGGACGGCATGAACACTGAAGCTTTCTTT. As protein: CASSADGMNTEAFF.

V gene TRBV29-1 combines with J gene TRBJ2-7; D gene uncertain. V gave up 4 bases and J gave up 6 bases, with 13 bases separating them. The CDR3 has 12 residues. CDR1 and CDR2 from the germline V gene are SQVTM and ANQGSEA. Here the CDR3 reads CSVVIGMGEQYF. The DNA for the CDR3 is TGCAGCGTTGTAATTGGGATGGGCGAGCAGTACTTC.

This clone appeared a few times. The chain uses TRBV6-6 and TRBJ2-1; D is uncertain. This CDR3 has 12 residues. Germline loops: CDR1 MNHNY, CDR2 SVGAGI (reference sequence). Between the trimmed V and J ends, which lost 0 bases and 9 bases, there was a span of 6 bases. The CDR3 loop reads CASSYSLGEQFF. As DNA, the CDR3 is TGTGCCAGCAGTTACTCCTTGGGTGAGCAGTTCTTC.

The chain combines TRBV4-1 with TRBJ1-2; TRBD1 is a possible D gene (5 bases). Germline values: CDR1 MGHRA, CDR2 YSYEKL. The CDR3 sequence is 18 residues long. Trimming took 0 bases from V and 3 from J, leaving 20 bases between them. CDR3 DNA sequence: TGCGCCAGCAGCCAAGATAGGGGACTGACGATGCAGGACTATGGCTACACCTTC. Translated: CASSQDRGLTMQDYGYTF.